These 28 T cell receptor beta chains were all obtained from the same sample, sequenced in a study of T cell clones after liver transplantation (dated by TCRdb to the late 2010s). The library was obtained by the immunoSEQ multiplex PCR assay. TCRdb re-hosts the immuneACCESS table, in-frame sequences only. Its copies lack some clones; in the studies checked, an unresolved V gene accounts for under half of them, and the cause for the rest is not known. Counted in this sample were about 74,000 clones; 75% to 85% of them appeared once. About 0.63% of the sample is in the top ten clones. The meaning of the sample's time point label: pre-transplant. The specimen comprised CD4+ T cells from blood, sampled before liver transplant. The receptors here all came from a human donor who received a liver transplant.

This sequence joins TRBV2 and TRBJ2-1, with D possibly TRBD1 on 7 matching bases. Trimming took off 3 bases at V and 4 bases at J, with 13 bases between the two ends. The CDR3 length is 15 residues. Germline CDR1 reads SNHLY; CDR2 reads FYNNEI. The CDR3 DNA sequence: TGTGCCAGCAGTGACGCCCAGGGGGGATACAATGAGCAGTTCTTC. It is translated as CASSDAQGGYNEQFF.

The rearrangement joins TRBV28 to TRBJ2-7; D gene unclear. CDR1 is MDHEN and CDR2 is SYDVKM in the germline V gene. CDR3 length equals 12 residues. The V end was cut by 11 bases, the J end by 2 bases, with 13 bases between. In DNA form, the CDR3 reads TGTGCCTCAGGTAGTAGAACCTACGAGCAGTACTTC. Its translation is CASGSRTYEQYF.

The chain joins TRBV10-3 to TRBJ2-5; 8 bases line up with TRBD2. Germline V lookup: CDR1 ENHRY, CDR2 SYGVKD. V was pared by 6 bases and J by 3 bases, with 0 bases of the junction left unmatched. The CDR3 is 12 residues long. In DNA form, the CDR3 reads TGTGCCATCAGAGCGGGAGAAGAGACCCAGTACTTC. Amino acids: CAIRAGEETQYF.

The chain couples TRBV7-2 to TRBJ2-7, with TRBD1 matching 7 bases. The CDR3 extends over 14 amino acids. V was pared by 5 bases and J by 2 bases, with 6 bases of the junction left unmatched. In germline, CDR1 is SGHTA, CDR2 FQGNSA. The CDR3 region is CASSMDRRTYEQYF. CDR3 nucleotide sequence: TGTGCCAGCAGCATGGACAGGAGGACCTACGAGCAGTACTTC.

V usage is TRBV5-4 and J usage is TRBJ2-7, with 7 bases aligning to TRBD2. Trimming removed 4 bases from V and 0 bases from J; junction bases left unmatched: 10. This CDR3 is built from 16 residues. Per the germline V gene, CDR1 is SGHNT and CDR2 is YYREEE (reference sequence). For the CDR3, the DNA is TGTGCCAGCAGCCCCGGGGGGTCCCGTGCCTCCTACGAGCAGTACTTC. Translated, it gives CASSPGGSRASYEQYF.

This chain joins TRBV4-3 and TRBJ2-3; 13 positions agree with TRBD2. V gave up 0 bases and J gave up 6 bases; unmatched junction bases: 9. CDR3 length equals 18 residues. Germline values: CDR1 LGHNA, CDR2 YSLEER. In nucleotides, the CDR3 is TGCGCCAGCAGCCAAGAGCTAGGGACTAGCGGGATTATGGATACGCAGTATTTT. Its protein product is CASSQELGTSGIMDTQYF.

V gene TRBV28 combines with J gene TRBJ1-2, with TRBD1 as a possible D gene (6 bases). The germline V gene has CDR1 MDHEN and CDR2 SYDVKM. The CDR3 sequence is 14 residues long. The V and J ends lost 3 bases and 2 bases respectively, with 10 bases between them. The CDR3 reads CASSFYRANYGYTF. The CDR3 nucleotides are TGTGCCAGCAGTTTTTACAGGGCGAACTATGGCTACACCTTC.

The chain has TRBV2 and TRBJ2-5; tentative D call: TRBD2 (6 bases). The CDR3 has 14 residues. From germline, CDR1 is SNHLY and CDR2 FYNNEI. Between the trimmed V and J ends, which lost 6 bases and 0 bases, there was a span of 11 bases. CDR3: CASRTQRDQETQYF. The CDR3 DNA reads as TGTGCCAGCAGGACCCAGCGGGACCAAGAGACCCAGTACTTC.

The CDR3 protein is CAISESPLAPVNNEQFF. The DNA for the CDR3 is TGTGCCATCAGTGAGTCGCCTCTAGCGCCGGTAAACAATGAGCAGTTCTTC. The chain uses TRBV10-3 and TRBJ2-1; TRBD2 is a possible D gene (6 bases). V lost 0 bases and J lost 5, with 17 bases in between. The CDR3 consists of 17 residues. Germline assignment: CDR1 ENHRY and CDR2 SYGVKD.

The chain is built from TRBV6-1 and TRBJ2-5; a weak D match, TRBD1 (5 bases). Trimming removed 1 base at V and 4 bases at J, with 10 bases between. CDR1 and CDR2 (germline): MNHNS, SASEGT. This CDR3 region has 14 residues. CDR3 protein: CASSEGRVIETQYF. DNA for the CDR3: TGTGCCAGCAGTGAAGGCAGGGTTATAGAGACCCAGTACTTC.

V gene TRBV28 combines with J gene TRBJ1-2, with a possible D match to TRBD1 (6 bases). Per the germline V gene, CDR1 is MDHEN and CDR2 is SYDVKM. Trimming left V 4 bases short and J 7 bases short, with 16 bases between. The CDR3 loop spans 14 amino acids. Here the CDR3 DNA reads TGTGCCAGCAGTTCACCTACAGGGTACCCTGGCTACACCTTC. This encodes CASSSPTGYPGYTF.

CDR3 in amino acids: CASSLGTVNTGELFF. CDR3 nucleotides: TGTGCCAGCAGCCTAGGGACAGTGAACACCGGGGAGCTGTTTTTT. This rearrangement joins TRBV5-4 to TRBJ2-2; 7 nucleotides match TRBD1. V lost 4 bases to trimming and J lost 1 base; unmatched junction nucleotides: 4. The CDR3 covers 15 residues. CDR1 and CDR2 (germline): SGHNT, YYREEE (reference sequence).

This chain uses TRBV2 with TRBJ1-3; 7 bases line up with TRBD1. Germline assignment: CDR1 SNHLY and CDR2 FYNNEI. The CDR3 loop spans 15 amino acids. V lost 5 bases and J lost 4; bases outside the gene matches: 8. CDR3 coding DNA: TGTGCCAGCAGTTTCCAACAGGGGTTAGGAAACACCATATATTTT. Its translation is CASSFQQGLGNTIYF.

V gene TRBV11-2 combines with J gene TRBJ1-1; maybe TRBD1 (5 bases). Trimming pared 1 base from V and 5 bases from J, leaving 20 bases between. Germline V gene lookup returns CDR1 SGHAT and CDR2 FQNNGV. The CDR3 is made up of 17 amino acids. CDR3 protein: CASSLAGVSVGGTEAFF. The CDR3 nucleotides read TGTGCCAGCAGCTTAGCAGGTGTGTCCGTTGGGGGTACTGAAGCTTTCTTT.

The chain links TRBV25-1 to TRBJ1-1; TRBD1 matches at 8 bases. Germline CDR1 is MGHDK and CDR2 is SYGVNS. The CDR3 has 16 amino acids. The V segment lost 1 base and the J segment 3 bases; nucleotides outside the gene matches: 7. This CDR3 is CASSELGGRGHTEAFF. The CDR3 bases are TGTGCCAGCAGTGAATTAGGGGGCAGGGGGCACACTGAAGCTTTCTTT.

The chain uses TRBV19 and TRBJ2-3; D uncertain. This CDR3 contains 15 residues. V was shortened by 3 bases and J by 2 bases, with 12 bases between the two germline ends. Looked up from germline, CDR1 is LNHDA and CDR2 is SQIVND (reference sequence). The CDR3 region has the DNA TGTGCCAGTAGTATCGCCGCGGTCTCCACAGATACGCAGTATTTT. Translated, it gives CASSIAAVSTDTQYF. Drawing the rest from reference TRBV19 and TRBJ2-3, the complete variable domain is DGGITQSPKYLFRKEGQNVTLSCEQNLNHDAMYWYRQDPGQGLRLIYYSQIVNDFQKGDIAEGYSVSREKKESFPLTVTSAQKNPTAFYLCASSIAAVSTDTQYFGPGTRLTVL.

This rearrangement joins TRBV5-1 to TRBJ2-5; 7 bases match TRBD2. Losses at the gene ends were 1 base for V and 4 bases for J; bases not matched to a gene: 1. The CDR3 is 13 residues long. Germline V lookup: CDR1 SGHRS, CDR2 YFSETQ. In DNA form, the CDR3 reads TGCGCCAGCAGCTTGTCTAGCGGAGAGACCCAGTACTTC. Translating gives CASSLSSGETQYF.

The CDR3 region is CASKRPNTEAFF. CDR3 coding DNA: TGCGCCAGCAAAAGGCCGAACACTGAAGCTTTCTTT. The chain has TRBV5-1 and TRBJ1-1; D remains ambiguous. Germline CDR1 is SGHRS and CDR2 is YFSETQ. The CDR3 extends over 12 amino acids. The germline V and J ends were trimmed by 6 bases and 1 base, with 7 bases remaining between them. The variable domain in full, completed from reference TRBV5-1 and TRBJ1-1, reads KAGVTQTPRYLIKTRGQQVTLSCSPISGHRSVSWYQQTPGQGLQFLFEYFSETQRNKGNFPGRFSGRQFSNSRSEMNVSTLELGDSALYLCASKRPNTEAFFGQGTRLTVV.

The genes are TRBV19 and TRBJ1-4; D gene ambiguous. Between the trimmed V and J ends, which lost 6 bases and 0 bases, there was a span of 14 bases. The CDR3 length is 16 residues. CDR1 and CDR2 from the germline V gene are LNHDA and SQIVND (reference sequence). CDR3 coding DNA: TGTGCCAGTAGCACCCCCAGGAGTTCAACTAATGAAAAACTGTTTTTT. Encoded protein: CASSTPRSSTNEKLFF.

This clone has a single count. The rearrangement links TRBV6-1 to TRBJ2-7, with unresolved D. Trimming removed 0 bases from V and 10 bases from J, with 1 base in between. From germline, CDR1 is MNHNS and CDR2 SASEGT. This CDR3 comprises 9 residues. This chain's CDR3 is CASSEAQYF. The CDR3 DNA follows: TGTGCCAGCAGTGAAGCCCAGTACTTC.

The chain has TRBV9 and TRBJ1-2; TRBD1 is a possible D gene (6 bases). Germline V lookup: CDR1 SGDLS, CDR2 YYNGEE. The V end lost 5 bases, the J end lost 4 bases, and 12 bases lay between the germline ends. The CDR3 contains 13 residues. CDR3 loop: CASSPGQPYGYTF. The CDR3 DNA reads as TGTGCCAGCAGTCCCGGACAGCCCTATGGCTACACCTTC.

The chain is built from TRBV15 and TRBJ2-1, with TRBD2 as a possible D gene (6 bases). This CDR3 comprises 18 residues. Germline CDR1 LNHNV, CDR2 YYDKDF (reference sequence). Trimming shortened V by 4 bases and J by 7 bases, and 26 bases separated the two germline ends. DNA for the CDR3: TGTGCCACCAGCACCGAAATGCCCCTTCTAGCGTGGGGGAATGAGCAGTTCTTC. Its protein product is CATSTEMPLLAWGNEQFF. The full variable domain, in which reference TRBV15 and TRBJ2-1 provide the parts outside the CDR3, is DAMVIQNPRYQVTQFGKPVTLSCSQTLNHNVMYWYQQKSSQAPKLLFHYYDKDFNNEADTPDNFQSRRPNTSFCFLDIRSPGLGDTAMYLCATSTEMPLLAWGNEQFFGPGTRLTVL.

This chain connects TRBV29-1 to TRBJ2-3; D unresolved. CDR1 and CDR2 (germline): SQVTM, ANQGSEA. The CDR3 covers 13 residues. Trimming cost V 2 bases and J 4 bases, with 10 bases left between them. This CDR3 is CSVEWSISDTQYF. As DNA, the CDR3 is TGCAGCGTTGAATGGAGCATATCAGATACGCAGTATTTT.

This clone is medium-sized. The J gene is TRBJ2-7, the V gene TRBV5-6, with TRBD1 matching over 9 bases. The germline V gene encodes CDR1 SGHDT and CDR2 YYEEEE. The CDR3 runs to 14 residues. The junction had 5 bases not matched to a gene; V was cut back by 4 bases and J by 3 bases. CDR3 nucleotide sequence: TGTGCCAGCAGCCCCGGGACAGGGTTCTACGAGCAGTACTTC. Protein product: CASSPGTGFYEQYF.

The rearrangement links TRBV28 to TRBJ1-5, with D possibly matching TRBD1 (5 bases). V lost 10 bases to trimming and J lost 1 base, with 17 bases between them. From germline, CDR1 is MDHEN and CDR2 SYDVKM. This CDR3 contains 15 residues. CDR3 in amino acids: CATIGRGRSNQPQHF. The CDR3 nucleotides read TGTGCCACCATAGGGAGGGGAAGGAGCAATCAGCCCCAGCATTTT.

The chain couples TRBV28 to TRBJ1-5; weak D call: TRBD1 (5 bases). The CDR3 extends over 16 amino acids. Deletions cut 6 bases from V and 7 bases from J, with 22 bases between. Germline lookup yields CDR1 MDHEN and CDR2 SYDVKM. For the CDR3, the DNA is TGTGCCAGCAGCTACCCCCGGGGCCAAGTAGGACAGCCCCAGCATTTT. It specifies CASSYPRGQVGQPQHF. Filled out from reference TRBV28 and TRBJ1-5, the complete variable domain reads DVKVTQSSRYLVKRTGEKVFLECVQDMDHENMFWYRQDPGLGLRLIYFSYDVKMKEKGDIPEGYSVSREKKERFSLILESASTNQTSMYLCASSYPRGQVGQPQHFGDGTRLSIL.

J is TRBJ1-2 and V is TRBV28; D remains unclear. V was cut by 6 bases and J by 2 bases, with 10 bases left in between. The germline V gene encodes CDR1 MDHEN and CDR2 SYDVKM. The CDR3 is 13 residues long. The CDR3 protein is CASRVLGNYGYTF. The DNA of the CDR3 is TGTGCCAGCAGGGTCCTGGGGAACTATGGCTACACCTTC.

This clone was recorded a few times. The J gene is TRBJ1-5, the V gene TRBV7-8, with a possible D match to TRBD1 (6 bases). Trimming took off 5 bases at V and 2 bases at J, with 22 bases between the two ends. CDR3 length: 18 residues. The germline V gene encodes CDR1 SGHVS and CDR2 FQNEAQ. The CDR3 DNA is TGTGCCAGCAGCCGGGGAGGGGACAAAGGGTTTGGCAATCAGCCCCAGCATTTT. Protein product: CASSRGGDKGFGNQPQHF.